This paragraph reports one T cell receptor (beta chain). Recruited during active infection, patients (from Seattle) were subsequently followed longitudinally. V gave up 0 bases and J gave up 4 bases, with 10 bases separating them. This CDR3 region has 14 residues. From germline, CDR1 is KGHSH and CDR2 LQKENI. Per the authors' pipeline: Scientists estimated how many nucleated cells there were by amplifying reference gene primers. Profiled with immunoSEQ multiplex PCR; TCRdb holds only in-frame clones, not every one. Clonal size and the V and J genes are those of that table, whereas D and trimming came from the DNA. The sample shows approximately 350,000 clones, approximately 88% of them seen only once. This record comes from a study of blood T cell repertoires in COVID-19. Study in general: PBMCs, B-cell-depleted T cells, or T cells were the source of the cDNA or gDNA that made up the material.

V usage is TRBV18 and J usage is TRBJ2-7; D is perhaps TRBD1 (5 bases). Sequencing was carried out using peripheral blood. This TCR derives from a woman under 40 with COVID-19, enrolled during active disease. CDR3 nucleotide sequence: TGTGCCAGCTCACCACCGTCAGGGCCTTACGAGCAGTACTTC. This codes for CASSPPSGPYEQYF.